These T cell receptor beta chains were read from a single sample in a study of CD8 T cells in ankylosing spondylitis. Using its own MiXCR run on the 5' RACE reads, TCRdb lists one record per CDR3 protein. The table shows about 200,000 distinct CDR3 sequences, with roughly 12% occurring only once. Sequenced material: blood, either unsorted or a sorted T cell fraction (not recorded which). The receptors shown here come from a male donor with ankylosing spondylitis or in good health (not recorded which). CDR3s include the opening cysteine and the closing phenylalanine or tryptophan. Fields, in order: CDR3 protein, CDR3 DNA, clone size, D gene, CDR3 length, J gene, V gene. The D gene is left open where the match is weak. Clone sizes are given selectively: once, few, many, or a class where the clone is expanded.

CDR3aa: CASRLAGGSNEQFF
CDR3nt: TGTGCCAGCAGACTAGCGGGGGGGTCCAATGAGCAGTTCTTC
abundance: -
d_gene: TRBD2
len: 14
j_gene: TRBJ2-1
v_gene: TRBV27

CDR3aa: CASIPSGANTGELFF
CDR3nt: TGTGCCAGCATTCCTAGCGGGGCGAACACCGGGGAGCTGTTTTTT
abundance: few
d_gene: TRBD2
len: 15
j_gene: TRBJ2-2
v_gene: TRBV2

CDR3aa: CASSQDSAGAYNEQFF
CDR3nt: TGCGCCAGCAGCCAAGATTCAGCGGGTGCCTACAATGAGCAGTTCTTC
abundance: few
d_gene: -
len: 16
j_gene: TRBJ2-1
v_gene: TRBV4-1

CDR3aa: CASSFRVPEGAEAFF
CDR3nt: TGTGCCAGCAGTTTCCGGGTCCCAGAAGGAGCTGAAGCTTTCTTT
abundance: many
d_gene: -
len: 15
j_gene: TRBJ1-1
v_gene: TRBV12-3/TRBV12-4

CDR3aa: CASSSWVGSTEAFF
CDR3nt: TGTGCCAGCAGCTCGTGGGTGGGGTCCACTGAAGCTTTCTTT
abundance: -
d_gene: -
len: 14
j_gene: TRBJ1-1
v_gene: TRBV27

CDR3aa: CASTSRGVAPRQRNTEAFF
CDR3nt: TGTGCCAGCACCTCAAGAGGGGTAGCCCCCAGGCAGAGGAACACTGAAGCTTTCTTT
abundance: -
d_gene: -
len: 19
j_gene: TRBJ1-1
v_gene: TRBV2

CDR3aa: CASDSGYEQYF
CDR3nt: TGTGCCAGCGATAGCGGGTACGAGCAGTACTTC
abundance: few
d_gene: TRBD2
len: 11
j_gene: TRBJ2-7
v_gene: TRBV2

CDR3aa: CASSQSGTPEAFF
CDR3nt: TGCGCCAGCAGCCAATCCGGGACCCCTGAAGCTTTCTTT
abundance: -
d_gene: -
len: 13
j_gene: TRBJ1-1
v_gene: TRBV4-1

CDR3aa: CASSRGLAKNIQYF
CDR3nt: TGTGCCAGTAGCAGGGGCCTAGCCAAAAACATTCAGTACTTC
abundance: -
d_gene: -
len: 14
j_gene: TRBJ2-4
v_gene: TRBV12-3/TRBV12-4

CDR3aa: CASSGPPGGTEQFF
CDR3nt: TGTGCCAGCAGTGGGCCTCCCGGGGGCACTGAGCAGTTCTTC
abundance: -
d_gene: -
len: 14
j_gene: TRBJ2-1
v_gene: TRBV2

CDR3aa: CSARDLAGVNNEQFF
CDR3nt: TGCAGTGCTAGAGACCTAGCGGGGGTGAACAATGAGCAGTTCTTC
abundance: few
d_gene: TRBD2
len: 15
j_gene: TRBJ2-1
v_gene: TRBV20-1

CDR3aa: CASSPGFNEQFF
CDR3nt: TGTGCCAGCAGCCCAGGATTCAATGAGCAGTTCTTC
abundance: few
d_gene: -
len: 12
j_gene: TRBJ2-1
v_gene: TRBV14

CDR3aa: CASSTGREGRGELFF
CDR3nt: TGTGCCAGCAGTACTGGGCGGGAGGGCCGCGGGGAGCTGTTTTTT
abundance: few
d_gene: TRBD2
len: 15
j_gene: TRBJ2-2
v_gene: TRBV12-3/TRBV12-4

CDR3aa: CSARSLWAGNGGELFF
CDR3nt: TGCAGTGCTAGGAGTCTCTGGGCGGGAAATGGCGGGGAGCTGTTTTTT
abundance: -
d_gene: -
len: 16
j_gene: TRBJ2-2
v_gene: TRBV20-1

CDR3aa: CASSFEPGHKYF
CDR3nt: TGTGCCAGCAGCTTCGAACCGGGACACAAGTACTTC
abundance: many
d_gene: -
len: 12
j_gene: TRBJ2-7
v_gene: TRBV7-9

CDR3aa: CASSPPGTHNEQFF
CDR3nt: TGTGCCAGCAGTCCTCCCGGGACCCACAATGAGCAGTTCTTC
abundance: -
d_gene: -
len: 14
j_gene: TRBJ2-1
v_gene: TRBV27

CDR3aa: CSAREARQPQHF
CDR3nt: TGCAGTGCTAGGGAGGCTAGGCAGCCCCAGCATTTT
abundance: few
d_gene: -
len: 12
j_gene: TRBJ1-5
v_gene: TRBV20-1

CDR3aa: CASSTGVYEQYF
CDR3nt: TGTGCCAGCAGTACAGGGGTATACGAGCAGTACTTC
abundance: -
d_gene: TRBD1
len: 12
j_gene: TRBJ2-7
v_gene: TRBV7-9

CDR3aa: CASSYSAGGELFF
CDR3nt: TGTGCCAGCAGTTACTCCGCGGGCGGGGAGCTGTTTTTT
abundance: -
d_gene: -
len: 13
j_gene: TRBJ2-2
v_gene: TRBV6-2/TRBV6-3

CDR3aa: CASSVLGGAYEQYF
CDR3nt: TGTGCCAGCAGCGTACTAGGGGGAGCCTACGAGCAGTACTTC
abundance: -
d_gene: -
len: 14
j_gene: TRBJ2-7
v_gene: TRBV12-3/TRBV12-4

CDR3aa: CASSPLPGQETQYF
CDR3nt: TGTGCCAGCAGTCCCCTCCCCGGACAAGAGACCCAGTACTTC
abundance: many
d_gene: -
len: 14
j_gene: TRBJ2-5
v_gene: TRBV28

CDR3aa: CASSPWERNTEAFF
CDR3nt: TGTGCCAGCAGCCCTTGGGAGAGAAACACTGAAGCTTTCTTT
abundance: many
d_gene: -
len: 14
j_gene: TRBJ1-1
v_gene: TRBV7-9

CDR3aa: CASSDSGDRAHGYTF
CDR3nt: TGTGCCAGCAGTGACTCCGGGGACAGGGCCCATGGCTACACCTTC
abundance: few
d_gene: TRBD1
len: 15
j_gene: TRBJ1-2
v_gene: TRBV6-4

CDR3aa: CASGLVLSLGQPPPRETQYF
CDR3nt: TGTGCTAGTGGTTTGGTGCTGTCCCTAGGACAGCCTCCTCCAAGGGAGACCCAGTACTTC
abundance: few
d_gene: -
len: 20
j_gene: TRBJ2-5
v_gene: TRBV12-5

CDR3aa: CASSSVGTYEQYF
CDR3nt: TGTGCCAGCAGCTCAGTCGGGACGTACGAGCAGTACTTC
abundance: medium-sized
d_gene: -
len: 13
j_gene: TRBJ2-7
v_gene: TRBV11-2

CDR3aa: CASSPGTGGMDTQYF
CDR3nt: TGTGCCAGCAGTCCAGGGACAGGGGGAATGGATACGCAGTATTTT
abundance: few
d_gene: TRBD1
len: 15
j_gene: TRBJ2-3
v_gene: TRBV27

CDR3aa: CASSQDRSSQETQYF
CDR3nt: TGCGCCAGCAGCCAAGATCGTTCCAGCCAAGAGACCCAGTACTTC
abundance: -
d_gene: -
len: 15
j_gene: TRBJ2-5
v_gene: TRBV4-1

CDR3aa: CSVEVVEAFF
CDR3nt: TGCAGCGTTGAAGTGGTTGAAGCTTTCTTT
abundance: few
d_gene: -
len: 10
j_gene: TRBJ1-1
v_gene: TRBV29-1

CDR3aa: CASSFDSYGYTF
CDR3nt: TGTGCCAGCAGTTTCGACAGCTATGGCTACACCTTC
abundance: many
d_gene: -
len: 12
j_gene: TRBJ1-2
v_gene: TRBV6-5